This TCR beta chain was identified during a study of blood T cells in healthy people across ages. At the level of the study: Capture by template switching was about one barcoded beta molecule per two T cells. Findings and limits, study-wide: There was a strong correlation between TCR beta diversity and naive T cell percentage.

V lost 0 bases, J lost 8 bases, and 9 bases lay in between. This CDR3 contains 13 residues. Germline CDR1 reads SGHRS; CDR2 reads YFSETQ. Primers used in a second PCR of roughly 6 to 11 cycles were a sample-barcoded 5' primer and a J-beta primer mix. One entry per CDR3 protein results from TCRdb running MiXCR on the 5' RACE reads. The sample includes about a million distinct CDR3 sequences, around two fifths of them seen just once. This clonotype was seen a few times. Antigen specificity is unknown. The TCR was taken from a man aged 18-30 years in good health. Sequencing used blood. The chain combines TRBV5-1 with TRBJ2-1, with TRBD2 as a possible D gene (5 bases). CDR3 region: CASSLAGIDEQFF. In nucleotides, the CDR3 is TGCGCCAGCAGCTTGGCGGGAATTGATGAGCAGTTCTTC.